The sequence of this T cell receptor beta chain was determined in a study of cytomegalovirus exposure and HLA in healthy donors (dated by TCRdb to 2015 to 2018). Background for the entire study: An earlier analysis of approximately 640 of the donors reported roughly 300 Gb of sequence data and 117 million unique TCR beta sequences from approximately 180 million T cells. The study used immunosequencing to profile the T cell repertoires of 600 to 850 subjects and linked those repertoires to cytomegalovirus serostatus. Roughly 300 gigabases of sequencing data and approximately 91 million unique TCR sequences made up an early release that covered some 640 HLA-typed donors. The study was designed to test whether signatures of past pathogen exposure could be identified by cataloging public T cell receptors. A later analysis re-examined previously published TCR beta repertoires from 600 to 700 donors and added high-resolution HLA genotyping to investigate patterns of TCR occurrence. Donor age, sex, ethnicity and CMV serostatus were compiled together with the repertoire data. Several DR-DQ haplotypes were treated as single units for association and clustering because of strong linkage in the cohort. In the later analysis, no new phenotypic data were used to find candidate immune exposures; instead, reliance was placed on TCR beta sequences and their occurrence across donors. Every repertoire in the discovery cohort had been generated on one and the same sequencing platform. Besides the first cohort of roughly 700 subjects, a separate validation cohort made up of about 120 different subjects was used. Typing coverage differed by locus: A, B, C, DRB1 and DQB1 were typed in about 620-630 donors, DQA1 in 500 to 550, DPA1 in around 600, and DPB1 in just under 490. HLA typing included class I and class II loci at four-digit resolution. To predict cytomegalovirus infection status, the study brought together high-throughput TCR immunosequencing, statistical association of individual TCRs with disease status, and machine learning. Among about 410 genotyped donors of the cohort, an average of roughly 230,000 unique TCR beta nucleotide sequences was sequenced per donor, of which roughly 17% were non-productive. In an earlier analysis of several hundred of the donors, high-throughput TCR beta sequencing was used to judge whether each TCR beta V gene segment behaved as functional or pseudogenic. The genetic ancestry cluster associated with self-reported Caucasian donors included 70% to 85% of the approximately 410 genotyped donors. Genome-wide SNP genotypes for about 65% of the roughly 670 donors were used in a later genetic analysis, which treated that subset as a discovery cohort. The paper's findings and limits, for the study overall: In both the original and validation cohorts, the classifier was reported to diagnose cytomegalovirus status with high specificity and sensitivity. Correlated functional status among segregating V segments might reflect linkage disequilibrium, but an unknown experimental factor could not be ruled out. In a later analysis, several top co-occurrence clusters were reported to appear linked to parvovirus B19, influenza, CMV and Epstein-Barr virus. In this cohort, only TCR beta chains were sequenced, and detectable features were limited by the absence of alpha or paired-chain data. A further reported finding was that TCR beta sequences accurately predicted the HLA-A and HLA-B alleles for most subjects in the first cohort. The earlier analysis of some 540 of the donors excluded 15 to 20 rarely observed V segments, including chromosome 9 orphons, because counts were too low. In a later analysis, HLA-associated TCR beta chains were found to be more clonally expanded and to have lower generation probabilities than equally common non-associated chains. Roughly uniform sequencing depth across donors was assumed in presence/absence analyses, although this assumption may not hold. At a false discovery rate of 0.05, a later analysis linked around 17,000 TCR beta sequences to specific HLA alleles. The study listed 150 to 200 TCR beta chains as associated with cytomegalovirus. CMV serostatus was the only immune exposure information available for the cohort. A cluster of highly shared sequence variants was judged likely to be a technical artifact of the sequencing pipeline. The authors suggested that the approach could potentially be generalized to other disease states and immunological phenotypes. Three of the identified cytomegalovirus-associated TCR beta chains were confirmed in vitro to be specific for cytomegalovirus antigens. Some IMGT-functional V segments, including TRBV6-2 and TRBV6-3, could not be distinguished by the 87-base-pair reads and were therefore excluded. Strong co-occurrence of HLA alleles, especially DR and DQ, made assigning TCR associations to individual alleles difficult. Because HLA typing was missing for some donors at each locus, association tests included only the typed subset. In a later analysis, the rate of TCR association differed among HLA loci, with DRB1 alleles having the most associated TCRs and HLA-C alleles having the fewest. Across donors, most TCR sequences were observed very rarely, whereas some public TCRs were present in many individuals. In an earlier analysis of roughly 500 of the donors, most TCR beta V segments appeared in productive rearrangements about 87% or about 30% of the time, broadly matching IMGT annotations. A later genetic analysis reported fewer N-insertions in productive TCRs among donors in an Asian-associated ancestry cluster than the approximately 700-donor mean. In a later analysis, most CMV-associated TCR beta chains were found to appear HLA-restricted, with HLA associations seemingly driven largely by CMV exposure. A later genetic analysis associated a missense DCLRE1C variant with V-gene and J-gene trimming of TCR beta chains, and an independent cohort replicated the association.

Via the germline V gene (reference sequence), CDR1 is WNHNN and CDR2 SYGVQD. The CDR3, from cysteine to phenylalanine, totals 14 residues. The entry retains the CDR3 DNA only, 42 bases that are in frame from base 1. Here V drops 8 bases and J drops 3 bases, and the junction holds 5 bases not matched to any gene. Concerning this clone itself: Its antigen remains undetermined. There are no base qualities to consult, and no much larger clone falls within one base.

Library preparation used the immunoSEQ multiplex PCR assay. For the multiplex PCR, a mixture combining 60 forward primers for TCR Vbeta segments and 13 reverse primers for TCR Jbeta segments was used. The CDR3 region of rearranged TCR beta genes was amplified from genomic DNA by a multiplex PCR assay. Amplified TCR beta libraries were sequenced as 87-base-pair reads on the Illumina HiSeq System. The authors' pipeline ran thus. A later analysis tallied tens of millions of unique TCR beta chains across the 666 repertoires, and about 12 million of those chains were shared by two or more donors. To remove PCR and sequencing errors, raw reads were error-corrected and collapsed into unique sequences using a nearest-neighbor algorithm that merged closely related sequences. V, D and J gene segments were assigned by aligning CDR3 sequences to IMGT reference sequences. Each retained sequence needed at least a six-nucleotide match to both a V gene segment and a J gene segment. A rearrangement counted as productive if the CDR3 had no stop codons and remained in frame with V and J, and every other rearrangement counted as non-productive. CDR3 was defined according to IMGT convention as the region running from the second conserved V-encoded cysteine to the conserved J-encoded phenylalanine. Sequences without an unambiguous match to a single V gene segment were excluded from the earlier analysis of almost 600 of the donors. In an earlier analysis of roughly 500 of the donors, V segments were called functional above 56.7% productive rearrangements and were called segregating when the between-donor standard deviation exceeded 5%. To diagnose cytomegalovirus status from the catalog of TCR beta chain sequences, a statistical classification framework was built. In a later analysis, V and J genes were assigned by comparing TCR nucleotide sequences against IMGT/GENE-DB human TR gene sequences. Using the TCRdist pipeline, a later analysis assigned CDR3 sequences along with most-parsimonious VDJ recombination scenarios. In a later analysis, each TCR beta chain was defined by its CDR3 amino acid sequence together with its V-gene family, and reads lacking a unique V-gene family were excluded. To address suspected cross-contamination and a sequencing artifact, a later analysis removed 592 highly shared, low-generation-probability nucleotide sequences. In a later analysis, a clonal expansion index was calculated for each public chain from normalized within-repertoire ranks of inferred template counts. Generation probabilities in a later analysis came from a VDJ recombination model fitted to out-of-frame rearrangements, and those results were checked against IGoR. A later analysis scored TCR-TCR, TCR-HLA and TCR-CMV co-occurrence with hypergeometric tests, applying a repertoire-size bias correction to TCR pairs. To estimate false discovery rates, a later analysis permuted the HLA or CMV assignments 20 times. In a later analysis, co-occurring TCRs were grouped with DBSCAN, and TCRdist sequence similarity was added when clustering was performed within HLA-allele-positive subsets. Repertoires with fewer than 30,000 or more than 120,000 public chains, plus five repertoires with anomalous nucleotide sharing, were excluded from co-occurrence clustering. TCRdb retrieved this table from immuneACCESS and kept in-frame rearrangements only. Not all clones are present; in checked studies, unresolved V genes account for under half, and no reason is known for the remainder. That table supplies the V and J calls and clone size; D and trimming were determined from the DNA. In this sample the table shows approximately 140,000 clones, approximately 86% of which occur a single time. 1.5% to 2% of the sample is taken by the ten largest.

The cohort consisted of 650 to 850 healthy bone marrow donors. At the time of sampling, all cohort members were nominally healthy, though unrecorded immune exposures were likely present. The donor tested CMV seronegative and was one of the 352 seronegative cohort members. Every donor gave a peripheral blood sample, and the peripheral blood mononuclear cells from that sample were used for TCR beta sequencing. The Qiagen DNeasy Blood Extraction Kit was used to extract genomic DNA from the blood cell samples. The sequence came from a boy aged 5-17 years in good health and CMV-seronegative. The chain is assembled from TRBV10-1 and TRBJ2-2, with 8 middle bases fitting TRBD2. Sequenced sample: PBMCs. The CDR3 in this case is CASPGGPDTGELFF. The nucleotide sequence reads as follows: TGCGCCAGCCCGGGGGGGCCTGACACCGGGGAGCTGTTTTTT.